Listed here are 5 T cell receptor beta chains from one sample, sequenced in a study of regulatory T cells after allogeneic stem cell transplantation. Amplification of the TCR beta CDR3 region followed SMARTer RACE reverse transcription of RNA. TCRdb ran MiXCR on the 5' RACE reads and lists one entry per CDR3 protein. The data hold approximately 4,600 distinct CDR3 sequences, with roughly 97% observed a single time. This specimen consisted of sorted CD4+ T cells from blood (whether regulatory or conventional is not recorded), obtained 30 days after allogeneic stem cell transplant. The receptor set was obtained from a human patient who had an allogeneic stem cell transplant, so the T cells may come from the graft donor.

The chain recombines TRBV5-1 with TRBJ2-7; the D gene is possibly TRBD1 (5 bases). Germline loops: CDR1 SGHRS, CDR2 YFSETQ. The CDR3 is 15 residues long. The V and J ends lost 6 bases and 5 bases respectively, with 21 bases between them. The CDR3 nucleotides read TGCGCCAGCACCGTACAGGCGAAAGCCTCGAACGAGCAGTACTTC. It yields the protein CASTVQAKASNEQYF.

The J gene is TRBJ2-1, the V gene TRBV3-1; D gene unclear. The assigned J gene may be wrong: the sequence end matches TRBJ2-7 better. This CDR3 is 12 amino acids long. Germline V gene data show CDR1 as LGHDT and CDR2 as YNNKEL (reference sequence). The CDR3 coding sequence is TGTGCCAGCACCCAGGATAACAATGAGCAGTACTTC. Its protein is CASTQDNNEQYF.

On this clonotype: A read error may produce the germline difference seen at one junction end. J is TRBJ2-1 and V is TRBV29-1; TRBD2 might be the D (6 bases). Germline CDR1 is SQVTM and CDR2 is ANQGSEA. The CDR3 loop spans 16 amino acids. The CDR3 region is CRVTPAAGGNYDEQFF. CDR3 DNA sequence: TGCCGCGTGACCCCCGCGGCTGGGGGGAACTACGATGAGCAGTTCTTC.

Notes on this clonotype: The junction departs from the called germline gene at one end, perhaps through a read error. The chain employs TRBV20-1 and TRBJ2-5; D possibly corresponds to TRBD2 (5 bases). The CDR3 has 15 amino acids. The germline V gene encodes CDR1 DFQATT and CDR2 SNEGSKA (reference sequence). The CDR3 coding sequence is TGCTGTGCCGCCACCACTAGAGGCAACCAAGAGGCCCAGTACTTC. It yields the protein CCAATTRGNQEAQYF.

Within the sample, this clonotype is hyperexpanded. The V gene is TRBV5-1, the J gene TRBJ2-7, with TRBD1 matching 8 bases. The germline V gene has CDR1 SGHRS and CDR2 YFSETQ. V was clipped by 4 bases and J by 1 base; unmatched bases: 10. The CDR3 spans 16 residues. CDR3 bases: TGCGCCAGCAGCCGAACCGCCGGGACAGGATCCTACGAGCAGTACTTC. Translating it yields CASSRTAGTGSYEQYF.